This TCR beta chain is drawn from a study of blood T cell repertoires in COVID-19. Clones were sequenced by immunoSEQ multiplex PCR, and TCRdb holds only the in-frame ones, with some missing. The sample consists of more than 250,000 clones, 85% to 90% of them appearing once. Sequenced: peripheral blood. The clonotype originates from a woman in her 50s with COVID-19, enrolled during active disease.

The DNA for the CDR3 is TGTGCCAGCAGCGTAGATAGCAGGGCTTATGAGGTAAACACTGAAGCTTTCTTT. Translation: CASSVDSRAYEVNTEAFF. J is TRBJ1-1 and V is TRBV9; perhaps TRBD1 as D (5 bases). Germline CDR1 and CDR2: SGDLS and YYNGEE. The CDR3 totals 18 residues. Deletions cut 0 bases from V and 2 bases from J, with 20 bases between. Based on the CDR3 plus reference TRBV9 and TRBJ1-1, the full variable domain is DSGVTQTPKHLITATGQRVTLRCSPRSGDLSVYWYQQSLDQGLQFLIQYYNGEERAKGNILERFSAQQFPDLHSELNLSSLELGDSALYFCASSVDSRAYEVNTEAFFGQGTRLTVV.